Listed below are T cell receptor beta chains from one sample, sequenced in a study of T cells in Graves' hyperthyroidism and ophthalmopathy. TCRdb re-derived calls from the multiplex PCR reads in MiXCR, one entry per CDR3 protein. The sample records fewer than 500,000 distinct CDR3 sequences, approximately 14% being singletons. Sequencing was done on a sample of blood. These receptors were obtained from a woman in her twenties or thirties with Graves' ophthalmopathy. Each CDR3 is given with its conserved first and last residue. The D gene is left open where the match is weak. Size is stated for part of the rows, as once, few or many counts, or as a class when the clone is expanded.

abundance,d_gene,v_gene,j_gene,CDR3aa,CDR3nt
few,TRBD1,TRBV6-1,TRBJ1-1,CASTPTGAMNTEAFF,TGTGCCAGCACTCCGACAGGGGCGATGAACACTGAAGCTTTCTTT
many,.,TRBV20-1,TRBJ1-6,CSAHDGLRSPLHF,TGCAGTGCTCATGACGGGCTGCGATCACCCCTCCACTTT
many,.,TRBV7-9,TRBJ2-7,CASSLEGSRYEQYF,TGTGCCAGCAGCTTAGAGGGGTCTCGCTACGAGCAGTACTTC
few,.,TRBV20-1,TRBJ2-3,CSARPGPHTDTQYF,TGCAGTGCAAGGCCGGGACCGCACACAGATACGCAGTATTTT
many,.,TRBV6-6,TRBJ2-5,CASSYEGAKETQYF,TGTGCCAGCAGTTACGAGGGAGCCAAAGAGACCCAGTACTTC
few,TRBD2,TRBV9,TRBJ2-1,CASSVGTSYEQFF,TGTGCCAGCAGCGTAGGGACTAGCTATGAGCAGTTCTTC
.,TRBD2,TRBV5-1,TRBJ2-2,CASSHGLAGGENTGELFF,TGCGCCAGCAGCCACGGACTAGCGGGGGGCGAGAACACCGGGGAGCTGTTTTTT
.,.,TRBV2,TRBJ1-2,CASMFALRGYGYTF,TGTGCCAGCATGTTCGCCCTCCGGGGCTATGGCTACACCTTC
many,.,TRBV7-2,TRBJ1-2,CASSLAMVSRGYTF,TGTGCCAGCAGCTTAGCTATGGTATCTCGCGGCTACACCTTC
few,.,TRBV2,TRBJ2-5,CAGGTEAGTQYF,TGTGCCGGGGGGACCGAAGCAGGGACCCAGTACTTC
many,TRBD1,TRBV12-3/TRBV12-4,TRBJ2-2,CASSLETGIAGELFF,TGTGCCAGCAGTCTCGAGACAGGGATCGCCGGGGAGCTGTTTTTT
few,.,TRBV5-6,TRBJ1-1,CASSLVWFTEAFF,TGTGCCAGCAGCTTGGTTTGGTTTACTGAAGCTTTCTTT
few,TRBD1,TRBV5-1,TRBJ1-6,CASSSGTGDLRSYNSPLHF,TGCGCCAGCAGCTCCGGGACAGGAGATCTCCGGTCCTATAATTCACCCCTCCACTTT
.,TRBD1,TRBV28,TRBJ1-5,CASSLPGGQGNQPQHF,TGTGCCAGCAGTCTCCCAGGGGGACAGGGTAATCAGCCCCAGCATTTT
many,.,TRBV20-1,TRBJ2-3,CSANVPGLAFTDTQYF,TGCAGTGCAAATGTACCGGGACTTGCCTTCACAGATACGCAGTATTTT
many,.,TRBV18,TRBJ1-5,CASSPTGSGNQPQHF,TGTGCCAGCTCACCCACAGGGTCGGGCAATCAGCCCCAGCATTTT
many,TRBD1,TRBV13,TRBJ1-1,CASSLAEGAAWVVFTEAFF,TGTGCCAGCAGCTTAGCGGAGGGGGCGGCGTGGGTAGTTTTCACTGAAGCTTTCTTT
many,.,TRBV2,TRBJ1-5,CASSYRAQPQHF,TGTGCCAGCAGTTACAGGGCGCAGCCCCAGCATTTT
.,.,TRBV7-2,TRBJ2-1,CASSDLREPREFF,TGTGCCAGCAGTGACCTACGGGAGCCGAGGGAGTTCTTC
many,.,TRBV11-2,TRBJ1-2,CASRKSPGMVGYGYTF,TGTGCCAGCAGAAAGAGCCCGGGGATGGTCGGCTATGGCTACACCTTC
many,.,TRBV11-1,TRBJ1-1,CATGVLDLGNTEAFF,TGTGCCACCGGGGTGTTGGACCTGGGGAACACTGAAGCTTTCTTT
.,TRBD2,TRBV6-1,TRBJ2-2,CASSVGEGAGELFF,TGTGCCAGCAGTGTGGGGGAGGGAGCCGGGGAGCTGTTTTTT
.,.,TRBV7-2,TRBJ2-5,CASSRDNWGDF,TGTGCCAGCAGTAGGGACAACTGGGGGGACTTC
.,.,TRBV20-1,TRBJ2-1,CSARRVGLHNEQFF,TGCAGTGCTAGACGGGTGGGACTCCACAATGAGCAGTTCTTT
few,.,TRBV27,TRBJ2-3,CASSDFTDTQYF,TGTGCCAGCTCGGACTTCACAGATACGCAGTATTTT
.,TRBD2,TRBV15,TRBJ2-7,CATSTTSGRAYEQYF,TGTGCCACCAGCACGACTAGCGGGAGGGCCTACGAGCAGTACTTC
.,.,TRBV5-4,TRBJ2-7,CASSMDTETSYEQYF,TGTGCCAGCAGCATGGACACCGAAACCAGCTACGAGCAGTACTTC
.,.,TRBV6-1,TRBJ1-1,CASRPGRAEAFF,TGTGCCAGCAGGCCGGGACGGGCTGAAGCTTTCTTT
.,TRBD1,TRBV6-5,TRBJ1-2,CASSYSEGTGVYGYTF,TGTGCCAGCAGTTACTCAGAGGGGACAGGGGTGTATGGCTACACCTTC
many,TRBD1,TRBV28,TRBJ2-5,CASSLFGTGLGETQYF,TGTGCCAGCAGTTTATTCGGGACAGGTCTAGGGGAGACCCAGTACTTC
many,.,TRBV12-3/TRBV12-4,TRBJ1-2,CASGGYGYTF,TGTGCCAGCGGGGGTTATGGCTACACCTTC
many,TRBD1,TRBV27,TRBJ1-2,CASSPGTGVYYGYTF,TGTGCCAGCAGTCCGGGGACAGGGGTTTATTATGGCTACACCTTC
.,.,TRBV6-4,TRBJ2-1,CASSEAPAGEQFF,TGTGCCAGCAGTGAAGCACCGGCGGGGGAGCAGTTCTTC
many,TRBD1,TRBV27,TRBJ1-4,CASRLQGTNEKLFF,TGTGCCAGCAGACTACAGGGGACTAATGAAAAACTGTTTTTT
few,.,TRBV10-3,TRBJ1-2,CAIPGSEDGYTF,TGTGCCATACCAGGGTCGGAAGATGGCTACACCTTC
.,.,TRBV6-1,TRBJ1-5,CASIEVGATNQPQHF,TGTGCCAGCATTGAGGTTGGGGCTACGAATCAGCCCCAGCATTTT